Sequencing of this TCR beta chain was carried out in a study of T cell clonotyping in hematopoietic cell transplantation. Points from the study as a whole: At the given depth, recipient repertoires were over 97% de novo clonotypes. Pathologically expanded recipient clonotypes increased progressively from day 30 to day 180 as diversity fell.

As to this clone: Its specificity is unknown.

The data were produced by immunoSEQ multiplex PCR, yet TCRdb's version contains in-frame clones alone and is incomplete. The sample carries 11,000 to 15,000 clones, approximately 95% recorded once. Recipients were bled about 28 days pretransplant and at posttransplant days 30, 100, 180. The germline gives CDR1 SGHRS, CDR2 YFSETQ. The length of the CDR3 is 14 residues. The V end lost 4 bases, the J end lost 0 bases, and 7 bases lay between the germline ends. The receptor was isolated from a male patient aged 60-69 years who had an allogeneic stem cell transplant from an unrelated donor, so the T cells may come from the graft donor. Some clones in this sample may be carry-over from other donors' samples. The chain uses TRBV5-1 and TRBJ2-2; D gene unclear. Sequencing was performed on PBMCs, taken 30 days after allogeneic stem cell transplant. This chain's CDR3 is CASSLGPNTGELFF. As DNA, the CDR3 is TGCGCCAGCAGCCTGGGCCCGAACACCGGGGAGCTGTTTTTT.